The sequence of this T cell receptor (beta chain) was determined in a study of T cell responses to AZD1222 COVID-19 vaccine. This CDR3 region has 13 residues. CDR1 is GTSNPN, CDR2 SVGIG, per germline (reference sequence). V lost 3 bases and J lost 4, with 10 bases in between. Sequenced by immunoSEQ multiplex PCR; TCRdb stores in-frame clones only, minus some. This sample has 100,000 to 150,000 clones, with approximately 89% found just once. The sequence was obtained from an adult in good health. The chain couples TRBV30 to TRBJ1-5; maybe TRBD1 (5 bases). The sample consisted of peripheral blood, taken on day 0 of AZD1222 vaccination. Here the CDR3 DNA reads TGTGCCTGGAGGGCGCAGGGAAATCAGCCCCAGCATTTT. Protein sequence: CAWRAQGNQPQHF.